Reported below is one TCR beta chain. The assay was immunoSEQ multiplex PCR, and TCRdb's table has in-frame clones only and misses some. The table records around 430,000 clones, around 89% of them present only once. The data originate from a study of blood T cell repertoires in COVID-19. This receptor was identified in a woman in her forties or fifties with COVID-19, enrolled during active disease. Sequencing was carried out using peripheral blood.

CDR3 sequence: CASSPRTGSLGETQYF. In nucleotides, the CDR3 is TGCGCCAGCAGCCCGCGGACAGGGAGTTTAGGAGAGACCCAGTACTTC. The chain combines TRBV5-1 with TRBJ2-5, with 8 bases identical to TRBD1. The V segment lost 4 bases and the J segment 4 bases; nucleotides outside the gene matches: 12. Germline CDR1 SGHRS, CDR2 YFSETQ. The CDR3 sequence is 16 residues long.